The 28 T cell receptor beta chains below all came from one sample that was sequenced in a study of blood T cell repertoires in COVID-19. The method was immunoSEQ multiplex PCR; TCRdb's version includes in-frame clones alone and lacks a portion of them. The top ten hold roughly 15% of the sample, which has some 31,000 clones, around 85% seen once. Material for sequencing was peripheral blood. These receptors were obtained from a human donor with acute or convalescent COVID-19. The donor label of this sample is uncertain.

J is TRBJ2-3 and V is TRBV5-1, with TRBD1 matching 9 bases. The CDR3 runs to 15 residues. V lost 3 bases to trimming and J lost 3 bases; unmatched junction nucleotides: 5. Germline assignment: CDR1 SGHRS and CDR2 YFSETQ. In DNA, the CDR3 is TGCGCCAGCAGCTATTGGACAGGGGAAACAGATACGCAGTATTTT. Amino acid sequence: CASSYWTGETDTQYF.

The CDR3 bases are TGTGCCAGCAGCCGGGCCAGTTCATGGCGGGGGCGGTCCAATGAGCAGTTCTTC. Amino acids: CASSRASSWRGRSNEQFF. The V and J genes are TRBV14 and TRBJ2-1; D might be TRBD2 (7 bases). The V gene's germline CDR1 is SGHDN and CDR2 FVKESK. V lost 4 bases to trimming and J lost 6 bases, with 25 bases between them. CDR3 length equals 18 residues.

The CDR3 DNA reads as TGTGCCAGCAGCTTGAATCCGGGAGAGACCCAGTACTTC. The encoded protein is CASSLNPGETQYF. This chain uses TRBV7-9 with TRBJ2-5; D gene unclear. The CDR3 length is 13 residues. The V gene lost 3 bases and the J gene lost 4 bases, with 9 bases spanning the gap. The germline gives CDR1 SEHNR, CDR2 FQNEAQ (reference sequence).

The V gene is TRBV5-1, the J gene TRBJ2-5; tentative D call: TRBD1 (5 bases). This CDR3 spans 15 amino acids. Trimming pared 0 bases from V and 1 base from J, leaving 10 bases between. Germline V gene data show CDR1 as SGHRS and CDR2 as YFSETQ. This chain's CDR3 is CASSLDRPSQETQYF. The CDR3 nucleotides are TGCGCCAGCAGCTTGGACAGGCCAAGCCAAGAGACCCAGTACTTC.

The rearrangement joins TRBV6-5 to TRBJ1-1; D unresolved. With 2 bases removed from V and 4 bases from J, the gap between germline ends came to 11 bases. CDR3 length: 14 residues. The germline V gene has CDR1 MNHEY and CDR2 SVGAGI. CDR3 sequence (DNA): TGTGCCAGCAGTTACCCGGAGGAGAGCACTGAAGCTTTCTTT. Translating it yields CASSYPEESTEAFF.

This clone was seen a few times. The gene calls are TRBV30 and TRBJ1-1; D remains ambiguous. Germline CDR1 is GTSNPN and CDR2 is SVGIG (reference sequence). V was trimmed by 5 bases and J by 7 bases, leaving 23 bases between them. The CDR3 spans 15 residues. CDR3 region: CAWLGDYASSFEAFF. CDR3 DNA sequence: TGTGCCTGGCTAGGAGATTACGCCTCGTCCTTTGAAGCTTTCTTT.

The rearrangement uses TRBV7-6 and TRBJ2-3; tentative D call: TRBD1 (6 bases). CDR3 length: 17 amino acids. Trimming removed 1 base at V and 0 bases at J, with 14 bases between. The V gene's germline CDR1 is SGHVS and CDR2 FNYEAQ. CDR3 protein: CASSLGKDSSSTDTQYF. The CDR3 coding sequence is TGTGCCAGCAGCTTAGGGAAGGACAGCTCTAGCACAGATACGCAGTATTTT.

V gene TRBV24-1 combines with J gene TRBJ2-1, with 7 bases lining up with TRBD1. Germline CDR1 KGHDR, CDR2 SFDVKD. V gave up 1 base and J gave up 7 bases; unmatched junction bases: 6. The CDR3 extends over 15 amino acids. The CDR3 DNA sequence: TGTGCCACCAGTGATTTAGGGACAGAACCGAATGAGCAGTTCTTC. Translated: CATSDLGTEPNEQFF.

This clone was found once. CDR3 DNA: TGTGCCAGCAGCGGCGGGGACTCCTACAATGAGCAGTTCTTC. This encodes CASSGGDSYNEQFF. The V call is TRBV9, the J call TRBJ2-1; D is possibly TRBD2 (6 bases). CDR3 size: 14 residues. The ends were cut back, 3 bases at V and 0 bases at J, with 7 bases in the middle. Germline V gene sequence: CDR1 SGDLS, CDR2 YYNGEE.

This chain joins TRBV9 and TRBJ2-7; D may be TRBD2 (6 bases). The CDR3 has 14 amino acids. The ends were cut back, 0 bases at V and 6 bases at J, with 13 bases in the middle. Germline values: CDR1 SGDLS, CDR2 YYNGEE. The CDR3 nucleotides read TGTGCCAGCAGCGTAGCGGGACTTGTGGGCGAGCAGTACTTC. Translated, it gives CASSVAGLVGEQYF.

This clone was observed a single time. J is TRBJ2-2 and V is TRBV5-1; 7 bases fit TRBD2. CDR3 length: 14 amino acids. V gave up 3 bases and J gave up 8 bases; unmatched junction bases: 7. Germline V gene data show CDR1 as SGHRS and CDR2 as YFSETQ. The CDR3 sequence is CASSWTSGAGELFF. For the CDR3, the DNA is TGCGCCAGCAGCTGGACTAGTGGGGCTGGGGAGCTGTTTTTT.

This sequence joins TRBV6-2 or TRBV6-3 and TRBJ1-4, with TRBD1 matching 8 bases. The CDR3 contains 17 residues. From germline, CDR1 is MNHEY and CDR2 SVGEGT. The junction had 11 bases not matched to a gene; V was cut back by 4 bases and J by 4 bases. CDR3 nucleotides: TGTGCCAGCAGTTGGACAGGGACAGAGGCGATTAATGAAAAACTGTTTTTT. Translation gives CASSWTGTEAINEKLFF.

This clone was seen a handful of times. This chain links TRBV11-2 with TRBJ2-7; no firm D call. CDR1 and CDR2 from the germline V gene are SGHAT and FQNNGV. The CDR3 runs 13 residues. Trimming shortened V by 1 base and J by 0 bases, and 4 bases separated the two germline ends. Written as DNA, the CDR3 is TGTGCCAGCAGCTTAGTTCGCTCCTACGAGCAGTACTTC. This translates into CASSLVRSYEQYF.

The V gene is TRBV7-2, the J gene TRBJ1-1; no clear D. V gave up 7 bases and J gave up 4 bases, with 16 bases separating them. Germline V CDR1 and CDR2: SGHTA, FQGNSA. The length of the CDR3 is 14 residues. The CDR3 loop reads CASTKWGGGTEAFF. The CDR3 DNA is TGTGCCAGCACCAAATGGGGAGGAGGCACTGAAGCTTTCTTT. Using reference TRBV7-2 and TRBJ1-1 for the parts outside the CDR3, the full variable domain is GAGVSQSPSNKVTEKGKDVELRCDPISGHTALYWYRQSLGQGLEFLIYFQGNSAPDKSGLPSDRFSAERTGGSVSTLTIQRTQQEDSAVYLCASTKWGGGTEAFFGQGTRLTVV.

This clone was seen a single time. The chain is built from TRBV7-9 and TRBJ1-2; D unresolved. V was cut by 1 base and J by 5 bases, with 8 bases left in between. Germline CDR1 and CDR2: SEHNR and FQNEAQ (reference sequence). The CDR3 totals 13 residues. The CDR3 loop is CASSLDRSYGYTF. For the CDR3, the DNA is TGTGCCAGCAGCTTAGACAGATCGTATGGCTACACCTTC.

The rearrangement uses TRBV11-1 and TRBJ1-6; D remains ambiguous. Trimming stripped 3 bases from V and 5 bases from J, with 5 bases between. Germline CDR1 is SGHAT and CDR2 is FQDESV (reference sequence). The CDR3 extends over 13 amino acids. The CDR3 coding sequence is TGTGCCAGCAGCTTTTCGGATAATTCACCCCTCCACTTT. Translation: CASSFSDNSPLHF.

The V call is TRBV7-2, the J call TRBJ2-7; D uncertain. CDR1 and CDR2 from the germline V gene are SGHTA and FQGNSA. This CDR3 region has 14 residues. V dropped 1 base and J dropped 3 bases, with 10 bases sitting between them. The CDR3 nucleotides are TGTGCCAGCAGCTTAGGTCTAAAGAGCTACGAGCAGTACTTC. This gives the protein CASSLGLKSYEQYF.

The V call is TRBV27, the J call TRBJ1-2, with D perhaps TRBD1 (6 bases). Germline CDR1 MNHEY, CDR2 SMNVEV (reference sequence). The V and J ends lost 6 bases and 4 bases respectively, with 18 bases between them. CDR3 length: 15 residues. The CDR3, as DNA: TGTGCCAGCAGCCCGACAGGACTGAGCCTCTATGGCTACACCTTC. It encodes CASSPTGLSLYGYTF.

The chain employs TRBV28 and TRBJ2-1; weak D call: TRBD2 (7 bases). This CDR3 is 15 amino acids long. V was shortened by 2 bases and J by 7 bases, with 15 bases between the two germline ends. CDR1 is MDHEN and CDR2 is SYDVKM in the germline V gene. CDR3 sequence reads: CASSLAGGRGNEQFF. As DNA, the CDR3 is TGTGCCAGCAGTTTAGCCGGGGGGCGGGGGAATGAGCAGTTCTTC.

The CDR3 loop reads CASTPEVRNQPQHF. The CDR3 nucleotides read TGTGCCAGCACACCAGAGGTCCGCAATCAGCCCCAGCATTTT. The chain couples TRBV6-5 to TRBJ1-5; D is ambiguous. The CDR3 covers 14 residues. Germline loops: CDR1 MNHEY, CDR2 SVGAGI. Between the trimmed V and J ends, which lost 7 bases and 2 bases, there was a span of 12 bases.

This clone was found a few times. CDR3 in DNA: TGTGCCAGTCACAGGGTGGTGACCGGGGAGCTGTTTTTT. Translation: CASHRVVTGELFF. This sequence joins TRBV19 and TRBJ2-2; a weak D match, TRBD1 (6 bases). The CDR3 contains 13 residues. Germline lookup yields CDR1 LNHDA and CDR2 SQIVND (reference sequence). V lost 8 bases to trimming and J lost 5 bases, with 12 bases between them.

The chain recombines TRBV9 with TRBJ2-3, with D hard to call. The germline V gene encodes CDR1 SGDLS and CDR2 YYNGEE. Trimming removed 1 base from V and 0 bases from J, with 12 bases in between. CDR3 length: 16 residues. CDR3 region: CASSVSGGISTDTQYF. In nucleotides, the CDR3 is TGTGCCAGCAGCGTAAGTGGCGGAATTAGCACAGATACGCAGTATTTT. Based on the CDR3 plus reference TRBV9 and TRBJ2-3, the full variable domain is DSGVTQTPKHLITATGQRVTLRCSPRSGDLSVYWYQQSLDQGLQFLIQYYNGEERAKGNILERFSAQQFPDLHSELNLSSLELGDSALYFCASSVSGGISTDTQYFGPGTRLTVL.

This sequence joins TRBV7-9 and TRBJ2-5; the D is unclear. Germline V lookup: CDR1 SEHNR, CDR2 FQNEAQ (reference sequence). This CDR3 spans 13 amino acids. V lost 5 bases and J lost 5, with 12 bases in between. CDR3 sequence (DNA): TGTGCCAGCAGCAACTATGAAAGGGAGACCCAGTACTTC. Its translation: CASSNYERETQYF.

V and J are TRBV19 and TRBJ1-5; 7 nucleotides agree with TRBD1. V gave up 3 bases and J gave up 7 bases; unmatched junction bases: 9. The CDR3 is 15 residues long. In germline, CDR1 is LNHDA, CDR2 SQIVND (reference sequence). Here the CDR3 DNA reads TGTGCCAGTAGTATGGAAGACAGGGTCGAACAGCCCCAGCATTTT. The encoded protein is CASSMEDRVEQPQHF.

V usage is TRBV13 and J usage is TRBJ2-3; no reliable D call. CDR1 PRHDT and CDR2 FYEKMQ come from the germline V gene (reference sequence). Trimming removed 4 bases from V and 0 bases from J, with 5 bases in between. The CDR3 loop spans 13 amino acids. The chain's CDR3 is CASSSSSTDTQYF. The DNA of the CDR3 is TGTGCCAGCAGCTCTTCTAGCACAGATACGCAGTATTTT.

The chain is built from TRBV6-2 or TRBV6-3 and TRBJ1-1; no clear D. The CDR3 contains 13 residues. In germline, CDR1 is MNHEY, CDR2 SVGEGT. V was pared by 0 bases and J by 3 bases, with 5 bases between. Here the CDR3 DNA reads TGTGCCAGCAGTTACTCGTTCGACACTGAAGCTTTCTTT. As protein: CASSYSFDTEAFF.

This chain uses TRBV28 with TRBJ2-7; D might be TRBD2 (5 bases). V was clipped by 1 base and J by 3 bases, with 13 bases between them. The CDR3 covers 15 residues. Germline-derived CDR1 and CDR2 are MDHEN and SYDVKM. The CDR3 reads CASSLYKRGSYEQYF. In nucleotides, the CDR3 is TGTGCCAGCAGTTTATACAAACGGGGAAGCTACGAGCAGTACTTC.

The V gene is TRBV5-1, the J gene TRBJ2-5; TRBD1 matches at 7 bases. The CDR3 covers 17 residues. V lost 4 bases to trimming and J lost 0 bases; unmatched junction nucleotides: 12. Germline values: CDR1 SGHRS, CDR2 YFSETQ. The CDR3: CASSKTTGTANQETQYF. CDR3 coding DNA: TGCGCCAGCAGCAAGACGACCGGGACAGCCAACCAAGAGACCCAGTACTTC.